The rows below give T cell receptor beta chains drawn from one sample of a study of blood T cell repertoires in COVID-19. TCRdb keeps only in-frame clones here, not all; method: immunoSEQ multiplex PCR. The sample yields 200,000 or so clones, roughly 88% seen once. Sequenced: peripheral blood. The receptor set was obtained from a human donor in a cohort sampled during active COVID-19. The CDR3 runs from the conserved cysteine through the conserved F or W. D genes are given only for firm matches. Only part of the rows carry a size: once, few, many, or a class if the clone is expanded.

V	D	size	J	DNA	CDR3
TRBV7-9	TRBD1	-	TRBJ1-4	TGTGCCAGCCAAGGAGGGGGCTTTAATGAAAAACTGTTTTTT	CASQGGGFNEKLFF
TRBV28	TRBD1	once	TRBJ1-2	TGTGCCAGCAGTTTAGGGGACAGAAATGGCTACACCTTC	CASSLGDRNGYTF
TRBV6-2/TRBV6-3	-	-	TRBJ2-7	TGTGCCAGCAGTTACGGTGCTGGACAGCCCTACGAGCAGTACTTC	CASSYGAGQPYEQYF
TRBV10-1	TRBD2	-	TRBJ2-7	TGCGCCAGCAGTGGACTAGCGGACCCCTACGAGCAGTACTTC	CASSGLADPYEQYF
TRBV11-2	-	-	TRBJ2-2	TGTGCCAGCAGCTTAGAACCCTATGGAGGCGGGGAGCTGTTTTTT	CASSLEPYGGGELFF
TRBV5-1	-	-	TRBJ2-1	TGCGCCAGCAGCTTTAATTTCAATGAGCAGTTCTTC	CASSFNFNEQFF
TRBV12-3/TRBV12-4	-	-	TRBJ1-1	TGTGCCAGCGGATCCGGAATACAGGGCAAAGCTTTCTTT	CASGSGIQGKAFF
TRBV19	TRBD2	-	TRBJ2-7	TGTGCCAGTAGTATAGCCCCGGGACTAGCGGGAGGGTCGACCTACGAGCAGTACTTC	CASSIAPGLAGGSTYEQYF
TRBV5-1	TRBD1	-	TRBJ2-2	TGCGCCAGCAGCTGGACAGGGGGTAGCACCGGGGAGCTGTTTTTT	CASSWTGGSTGELFF
TRBV2	-	-	TRBJ2-3	TGTGCCAGCAGTGGACAGGAGACGCAGTATTTT	CASSGQETQYF
TRBV2	TRBD2	-	TRBJ2-3	TGTGCCAGCAGTGTCGCTAGCGGGAGTGTCAACACAGATACGCAGTATTTT	CASSVASGSVNTDTQYF
TRBV6-6	-	-	TRBJ1-1	TGTGCCAGCAGTAGCACAGGGTTACGAGAAGCTTTCTTT	CASSSTGLREAFF
TRBV6-5	TRBD1	once	TRBJ1-1	TGTGCCAGCAGTTACTCTGGACAGGGGGAAAACACTGAAGCTTTCTTT	CASSYSGQGENTEAFF
TRBV27	TRBD2	once	TRBJ2-3	TGTGCCAGCAGTATAGGACTAGCGGGCACAGATACGCAGTATTTT	CASSIGLAGTDTQYF
TRBV19	-	once	TRBJ2-1	TGTGCCAGTAGTATAGGATTGGCGGGATCCCAAGGAGGGCAGTTCTTC	CASSIGLAGSQGGQFF
TRBV5-1	TRBD1	-	TRBJ1-6	TGCGCCAGCAGCCCGACTACAGGGGTTCTCGGCTCACCCCTCCACTTT	CASSPTTGVLGSPLHF
TRBV11-3	TRBD2	-	TRBJ2-6	TGTGCCAGCAGCAACGGGGGGGCTGGGGCCAACGTCCTGACTTTC	CASSNGGAGANVLTF
TRBV7-9	-	-	TRBJ1-1	TGTGCCAGCAGCTTAGAAGGAGCGGCTTTCTTT	CASSLEGAAFF
TRBV2	-	-	TRBJ1-4	TGTGCCAGTAGAGTGCATGCAACTAATGAAAAACTGTTTTTT	CASRVHATNEKLFF
TRBV3-1/TRBV3-2	-	-	TRBJ2-7	TGTGCCAGCAGCCAAGGCCCCACTCACGAGCAGTACTTC	CASSQGPTHEQYF
TRBV2	-	-	TRBJ1-5	TGTGCCAGCAGTGATAATGACCTAGGCAATCAGCCCCAGCATTTT	CASSDNDLGNQPQHF
TRBV3-1/TRBV3-2	TRBD1	-	TRBJ1-1	TGTGCCAGCAGCCAATGGGACAGGCCCAGGGCTGAAGCTTTCTTT	CASSQWDRPRAEAFF
TRBV5-1	TRBD2	-	TRBJ2-3	TGCGCCAGCAGCTTGGCTCTAGCGGTTGGGAGCTCTACGCAGTATTTT	CASSLALAVGSSTQYF
TRBV5-1	TRBD1	once	TRBJ2-7	TGCGCCAGCAGTTCGACAGGGACCTACTACGAGCAGTACTTC	CASSSTGTYYEQYF
TRBV11-1	TRBD2	-	TRBJ2-1	TGTGCCAGCAGTTTTGAGCGGGAGGTTTGGCCCAATGAGCAGTTCTTC	CASSFEREVWPNEQFF
TRBV6-2/TRBV6-3	TRBD2	-	TRBJ2-1	TGTGCCAGCAGTCCCGGGACTAGTCATAATGAGCAGTTCTTC	CASSPGTSHNEQFF
TRBV28	TRBD1	-	TRBJ2-5	TGTGCCAGCAGTTCACAGGGGGCAGGGGGAGAGACCCAGTACTTC	CASSSQGAGGETQYF
TRBV28	TRBD1	-	TRBJ2-4	TGTGCCAGCAGTTTATCCGGGACAGGGGGCTGGAACATTCAGTACTTC	CASSLSGTGGWNIQYF
TRBV28	-	-	TRBJ2-7	TGTGCCAGCAGTTTTACAGTCTCCTACGAGCAGTACTTC	CASSFTVSYEQYF
TRBV19	TRBD2	-	TRBJ2-1	TGTGCCAGTAGTATATTCCCGCGGGAGAGCGGGTATTACAATGAGCAGTTCTTC	CASSIFPRESGYYNEQFF
TRBV7-8	-	-	TRBJ1-2	TGTGCCAGCAGCCCGCAAGCTGTAAACTATGGCTACACCTTC	CASSPQAVNYGYTF
TRBV3-1/TRBV3-2	TRBD2	-	TRBJ2-7	TGTGCCAGCAGCCGCTCGGACACTAGCGGGAGGGCCGGAGTTCAGTACTTC	CASSRSDTSGRAGVQYF
TRBV10-1	-	-	TRBJ2-1	TGCGCCAGCAGTGATCGGACTGAAAGCTCCTACAATGAGCAGTTCTTC	CASSDRTESSYNEQFF
TRBV2	-	-	TRBJ1-2	TGTGCCAGCAGTGTGGACAGTCGCGGAGGCTACACCTTC	CASSVDSRGGYTF
TRBV6-6	-	-	TRBJ2-3	TGTGCCAGCAGTTCTCCTCGGCAGGGGGGAGATACGCAGTATTTT	CASSSPRQGGDTQYF
TRBV9	-	-	TRBJ1-1	TGTGCCAGCAGCTCCACAGGGAATTTGGTGAACACTGAAGCTTTCTTT	CASSSTGNLVNTEAFF
TRBV6-6	TRBD1	-	TRBJ2-2	TGTGCCAGCAGTCCACAGGGGGCGCTTAGGAACACCGGGGAGCTGTTTTTT	CASSPQGALRNTGELFF
TRBV5-1	-	many	TRBJ2-1	TGCGCCAGCAGCTTGGGGTGGGGCGACTACAATGAGCAGTTCTTC	CASSLGWGDYNEQFF
TRBV11-2	-	-	TRBJ1-3	TGTGCCAGCAGCTCCCGGGACAACTCTGGAAACACCATATATTTT	CASSSRDNSGNTIYF
TRBV6-1	TRBD2	-	TRBJ2-1	TGTGCCAGCAGTGTAGCGGGAGGGTCCTACAATGAGCAGTTCTTC	CASSVAGGSYNEQFF
TRBV4-1	TRBD1	once	TRBJ2-7	TGCGCCAGCAGCCAAGGTCTGAGGGGCAGGGGGTCCTACGAGCAGTACTTC	CASSQGLRGRGSYEQYF
TRBV12-2	-	-	TRBJ2-5	TGTGCAAGTCGCTTAGCGAAAGCTAGTTTGGAGACCCAGTACTTC	CASRLAKASLETQYF
TRBV7-8	TRBD2	-	TRBJ2-7	TGTGCCAGCAGCTTAATAGCGGGAAGGAGTGGGTACGAGCAGTACTTC	CASSLIAGRSGYEQYF
TRBV6-5	-	-	TRBJ1-4	TGTGCCAGCAAGAGACAGACAAATGAAAAACTGTTTTTT	CASKRQTNEKLFF
TRBV9	TRBD2	-	TRBJ2-3	TGTGCCAGCAGCTGGAGGGGGTCGGGACTAGGAACAGATACGCAGTATTTT	CASSWRGSGLGTDTQYF
TRBV5-8	TRBD2	-	TRBJ2-7	TGTGCCAGCAGCTTCGGGACTAGCGGGGTTCCGAACTTC	CASSFGTSGVPNF
TRBV7-9	TRBD1	-	TRBJ2-7	TGTGCCAGCAGTCCCGGGCAGGGGGCTTTCTACGAGCAGTACTTC	CASSPGQGAFYEQYF
TRBV28	-	-	TRBJ2-5	TGTGCCAGCAGTGATGGGGCCGGACACCACCAAGAGACCCAGTACTTC	CASSDGAGHHQETQYF
TRBV5-1	TRBD1	-	TRBJ1-6	TGCGCCAGCAGCTTGATGGGGACAGGGTATATACAGTCACCCCTCCACTTT	CASSLMGTGYIQSPLHF